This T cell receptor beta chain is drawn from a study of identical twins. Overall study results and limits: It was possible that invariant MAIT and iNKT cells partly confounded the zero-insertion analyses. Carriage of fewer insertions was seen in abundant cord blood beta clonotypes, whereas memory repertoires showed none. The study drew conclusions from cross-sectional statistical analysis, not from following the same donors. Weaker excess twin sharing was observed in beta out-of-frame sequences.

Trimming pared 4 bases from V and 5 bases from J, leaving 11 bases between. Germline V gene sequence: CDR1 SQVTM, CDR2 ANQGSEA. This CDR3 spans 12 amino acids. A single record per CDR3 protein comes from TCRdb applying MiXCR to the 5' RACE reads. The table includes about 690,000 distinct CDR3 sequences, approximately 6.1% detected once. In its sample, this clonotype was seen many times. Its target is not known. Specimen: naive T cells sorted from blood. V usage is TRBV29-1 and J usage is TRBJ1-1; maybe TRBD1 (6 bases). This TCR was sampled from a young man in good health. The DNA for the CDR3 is TGCAGCGTTGGCGACAGGAAGACTGAAGCTTTCTTT. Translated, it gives CSVGDRKTEAFF.